Following are 25 T cell receptor beta chains from one sample sequenced in a study of control samples from healthy donors and cancer patients. The method was immunoSEQ multiplex PCR; TCRdb's version includes in-frame clones alone and lacks a portion of them. This table has approximately 140,000 clones, approximately 86% appearing once. The sample taken for sequencing was blood. These TCRs come from a woman in her thirties in good health.

The chain carries TRBV18 and TRBJ2-1, with TRBD2 identical over 8 bases. After removal of 0 bases from V and 6 bases from J, the junction contained 7 bases not matched to a gene. The CDR3 contains 16 residues. CDR1 is KGHSH, CDR2 LQKENI, per germline. The CDR3 sequence is CASSPPSGAGGNEQFF. The DNA of the CDR3 is TGTGCCAGCTCACCACCTTCCGGTGCGGGAGGCAATGAGCAGTTCTTC. The full variable domain, with the rest looked up from reference TRBV18 and TRBJ2-1, is NAGVMQNPRHLVRRRGQEARLRCSPMKGHSHVYWYRQLPEEGLKFMVYLQKENIIDESGMPKERFSAEFPKEGPSILRIQQVVRGDSAAYFCASSPPSGAGGNEQFFGPGTRLTVL.

The rearrangement joins TRBV5-1 to TRBJ2-7; 13 bases fit TRBD2. The J segment lost 7 bases and the V segment lost 3 bases, leaving 7 bases of the junction unmatched. CDR3 length: 15 residues. From germline, CDR1 is SGHRS and CDR2 YFSETQ. The CDR3 sequence is CASSSGTSGEREQYF. The CDR3 DNA sequence: TGCGCCAGCAGCTCCGGGACTAGCGGGGAGAGGGAGCAGTACTTC.

The genes are TRBV9 and TRBJ1-4; a possible D gene is TRBD1 (6 bases). The CDR3 length is 13 residues. The V end was cut by 0 bases, the J end by 8 bases, with 8 bases between. Looked up from germline, CDR1 is SGDLS and CDR2 is YYNGEE. CDR3 coding DNA: TGTGCCAGCAGCGTAGTGACAGGAGAAAAACTGTTTTTT. It yields the protein CASSVVTGEKLFF.

The genes are TRBV19 and TRBJ2-6; 7 bases match TRBD1. The CDR3 loop spans 16 amino acids. V gave up 5 bases and J gave up 2 bases; unmatched junction bases: 6. CDR1 is LNHDA and CDR2 is SQIVND in the germline V gene (reference sequence). The CDR3 reads CASSVQTGTGANVLTF. The CDR3, as DNA: TGTGCCAGTAGTGTTCAGACAGGGACTGGGGCCAACGTCCTGACTTTC.

V gene TRBV2 combines with J gene TRBJ1-1; D possibly corresponds to TRBD1 (5 bases). The germline gives CDR1 SNHLY, CDR2 FYNNEI. The CDR3 has 13 amino acids. Trimming took 8 bases from V and 3 from J, leaving 13 bases between them. The CDR3 spells CASEGRWDTEAFF. DNA of the CDR3: TGTGCCAGCGAGGGACGTTGGGACACTGAAGCTTTCTTT.

This chain joins TRBV14 and TRBJ1-1; no clear D. CDR1 and CDR2 from the germline V gene are SGHDN and FVKESK. V lost 1 base to trimming and J lost 11 bases, with 14 bases between them. The CDR3 spans 13 residues. The CDR3 here is CASSQARTLDAFF. The CDR3 DNA reads as TGTGCCAGCAGCCAAGCTCGGACCCTGGATGCTTTCTTT.

The chain links TRBV12-3 or TRBV12-4 to TRBJ1-1; the D gene is possibly TRBD1 (6 bases). Trimming cost V 11 bases and J 4 bases, with 11 bases left between them. The CDR3 spans 11 residues. CDR3 bases: TGTGCCGGGGGCGCGGGCACTGAAGCTTTCTTT. Protein sequence: CAGGAGTEAFF.

This clone has more than one count but fewer than ten. The gene calls are TRBV11-3 and TRBJ2-3; tentative D call: TRBD1 (5 bases). The CDR3 has 14 amino acids. Germline V CDR1 and CDR2: SGHNT, YENEEA. With 2 bases removed from V and 4 bases from J, the gap between germline ends came to 10 bases. Here the CDR3 DNA reads TGTGCCAGCAGCTTAAGGCAGGGCGCAGATACGCAGTATTTT. This encodes CASSLRQGADTQYF.

This clone has only one observation. The chain employs TRBV12-3 or TRBV12-4 and TRBJ1-5, with 7 bases aligning to TRBD1. The trim removed 6 bases at V and 8 bases at J, leaving 7 bases unmatched. The CDR3 consists of 13 residues. The CDR3 DNA follows: TGTGCCAGCAGCCAAACAGGGGCTAAGCCCCAGCATTTT. Its translation is CASSQTGAKPQHF.

V gene TRBV29-1 combines with J gene TRBJ2-7, with D possibly being TRBD1 (5 bases). CDR3 length equals 13 residues. V dropped 1 base and J dropped 0 bases, with 7 bases sitting between them. CDR1 is SQVTM and CDR2 is ANQGSEA in the germline V gene. The CDR3 loop reads CSVEGQTSYEQYF. CDR3 coding DNA: TGCAGCGTTGAAGGACAGACCTCCTACGAGCAGTACTTC.

The chain is built from TRBV18 and TRBJ1-5; D gene unclear. The germline gives CDR1 KGHSH, CDR2 LQKENI. CDR3 length: 14 residues. The V end was cut by 3 bases, the J end by 0 bases, with 6 bases between. The CDR3 DNA follows: TGTGCCAGCTCACCGGGAGGTAGCAATCAGCCCCAGCATTTT. Amino acids: CASSPGGSNQPQHF.

This clone has a single count. The rearrangement links TRBV6-5 to TRBJ1-2; TRBD1 matches 12 bases. The CDR3 runs 15 residues. The germline CDR1 and CDR2 sequences are MNHEY and SVGAGI. Trimming took 3 bases from V and 8 from J; bases not matched to a gene: 7. CDR3 residues: CASSYSGTGGVGYTF. The CDR3 coding sequence is TGTGCCAGCAGTTATTCCGGGACAGGGGGCGTCGGCTACACCTTC.

The chain carries TRBV5-1 and TRBJ1-4; 11 nucleotides align to TRBD1. V was clipped by 4 bases and J by 3 bases; unmatched bases: 5. CDR1 is SGHRS and CDR2 is YFSETQ in the germline V gene. The CDR3 spans 16 residues. The CDR3 is CASSPDRGPSNEKLFF. The CDR3 DNA reads as TGCGCCAGCAGCCCGGACAGGGGGCCGTCTAATGAAAAACTGTTTTTT.

The V gene is TRBV29-1, the J gene TRBJ2-2; TRBD1 matches at 10 bases. Germline V CDR1 and CDR2: SQVTM, ANQGSEA. The CDR3 runs 13 residues. Germline trimming cut 7 bases from V and 7 bases from J; bases unmatched to any gene: 6. This CDR3 reads CSAQTGGNGELFF. The CDR3 region has the DNA TGCAGCGCCCAGACAGGGGGCAACGGGGAGCTGTTTTTT.

Written as DNA, the CDR3 is TGTGCCAGCAGTTTATTTCGTGGGACCGGGGGCTACACCTTC. It encodes CASSLFRGTGGYTF. The chain joins TRBV28 to TRBJ1-2; D perhaps matches TRBD1 (5 bases). Germline CDR1 MDHEN, CDR2 SYDVKM. The V gene lost 1 base and the J gene lost 8 bases, with 14 bases spanning the gap. The CDR3 consists of 14 residues.

The CDR3, as DNA: TGTGCCAGCAGGGATCTTAACTATGGCTACACCTTC. Translated, it gives CASRDLNYGYTF. The chain has TRBV27 and TRBJ1-2; D not certain. Germline values: CDR1 MNHEY, CDR2 SMNVEV (reference sequence). The CDR3 has 12 amino acids. V was shortened by 6 bases and J by 1 base, with 6 bases between the two germline ends.

The chain joins TRBV5-1 to TRBJ2-1; the D call may be TRBD1 or TRBD2 (6 bases each). CDR1 and CDR2 from the germline V gene are SGHRS and YFSETQ. V was trimmed by 6 bases and J by 0 bases, leaving 10 bases between them. The CDR3 has 14 amino acids. The CDR3 protein is CASNGGGSYNEQFF. The CDR3 DNA is TGCGCCAGCAACGGGGGCGGCTCCTACAATGAGCAGTTCTTC.

The chain recombines TRBV11-3 with TRBJ2-3; 8 bases agree with TRBD1. The CDR3 is 15 amino acids. CDR1 is SGHNT, CDR2 YENEEA, per germline. J gave up 2 bases and V 8 bases, and 9 bases lay outside the gene matches. The CDR3 DNA follows: TGTGCCAGCTCAGAACGGACAGGGAACACAGATACGCAGTATTTT. Residues: CASSERTGNTDTQYF. Using reference TRBV11-3 and TRBJ2-3 for the parts outside the CDR3, the full variable domain is EAGVVQSPRYKIIEKKQPVAFWCNPISGHNTLYWYLQNLGQGPELLIRYENEEAVDDSQLPKDRFSAERLKGVDSTLKIQPAELGDSAVYLCASSERTGNTDTQYFGPGTRLTVL.

V is TRBV3-1 (or the pseudogene TRBV3-2) and J is TRBJ1-3; D not certain. Trimming removed 4 bases at V and 0 bases at J, with 13 bases between. CDR3 length: 16 amino acids. Per the germline V gene, CDR1 is LGHDT and CDR2 is YNNKEL (reference sequence). The CDR3: CASSRHGVNSGNTIYF. CDR3 sequence (DNA): TGTGCCAGCAGCCGTCACGGGGTTAACTCTGGAAACACCATATATTTT.

The J gene is TRBJ2-5, the V gene TRBV30, with 7 bases lining up with TRBD1. The CDR3 spans 15 residues. Trimming took 3 bases from V and 5 from J; bases not matched to a gene: 12. CDR1 and CDR2 (germline): GTSNPN, SVGIG (reference sequence). The CDR3 nucleotides are TGTGCCTGGAGCGCATTTAACAGGGGTCTGGAGACCCAGTACTTC. It yields the protein CAWSAFNRGLETQYF.

The rearrangement uses TRBV5-1 and TRBJ1-1; D remains ambiguous. The CDR3 covers 12 residues. Germline CDR1 is SGHRS and CDR2 is YFSETQ. The V gene lost 2 bases and the J gene lost 3 bases, with 5 bases spanning the gap. CDR3 DNA: TGCGCCAGCAGCTTAAGCGACACTGAAGCTTTCTTT. It encodes CASSLSDTEAFF.

The chain employs TRBV9 and TRBJ2-1; D possibly corresponds to TRBD2 (6 bases). Germline CDR1 reads SGDLS; CDR2 reads YYNGEE. CDR3 length: 12 residues. The V end was cut by 3 bases, the J end by 10 bases, with 11 bases between. This CDR3 is CASSAPSAEQFF. In DNA, the CDR3 is TGTGCCAGCAGCGCCCCTAGCGCCGAGCAGTTCTTC.

This rearrangement joins TRBV10-3 to TRBJ2-3; no clear D gene. Germline values: CDR1 ENHRY, CDR2 SYGVKD. The CDR3 consists of 14 residues. Trimming removed 10 bases from V and 0 bases from J, with 14 bases in between. The CDR3 DNA sequence: TGTGCCACCAGGCGAATCGGGAGCACAGATACGCAGTATTTT. It translates to CATRRIGSTDTQYF.

This clone has only a few counts. This chain links TRBV7-2 with TRBJ2-1; TRBD2 is a possible D gene (6 bases). Germline V gives CDR1 SGHTA, CDR2 FQGNSA. The CDR3 runs to 15 residues. The V gene lost 5 bases and the J gene lost 3 bases, with 14 bases spanning the gap. CDR3 protein: CASSLGAGNYNEQFF. CDR3 coding DNA: TGTGCCAGCAGCCTCGGGGCGGGGAACTACAATGAGCAGTTCTTC.

This chain links TRBV11-1 with TRBJ2-2; D is ambiguous. Germline lookup yields CDR1 SGHAT and CDR2 FQDESV (reference sequence). Trimming took 0 bases from V and 1 from J, leaving 12 bases between them. The CDR3 sequence is 17 residues long. CDR3 protein: CASSLALLSGNTGELFF. CDR3 sequence (DNA): TGTGCCAGCAGCTTAGCGCTTTTATCGGGGAACACCGGGGAGCTGTTTTTT.